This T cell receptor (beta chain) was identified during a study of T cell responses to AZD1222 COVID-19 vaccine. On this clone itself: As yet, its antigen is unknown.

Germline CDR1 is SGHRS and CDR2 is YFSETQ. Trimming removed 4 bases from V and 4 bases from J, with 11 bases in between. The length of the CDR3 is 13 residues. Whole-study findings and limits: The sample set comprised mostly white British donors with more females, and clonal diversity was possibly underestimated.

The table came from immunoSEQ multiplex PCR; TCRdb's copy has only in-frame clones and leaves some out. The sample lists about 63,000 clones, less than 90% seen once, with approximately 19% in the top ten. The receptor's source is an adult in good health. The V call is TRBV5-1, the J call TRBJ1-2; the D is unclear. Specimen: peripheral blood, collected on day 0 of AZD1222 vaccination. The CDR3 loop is CASSDTTSYGYTF. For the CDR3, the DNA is TGCGCCAGCAGCGATACTACTTCCTATGGCTACACCTTC.